The 30 T cell receptor beta chains below come from one sample, sequenced in a study of blood T cell repertoires in COVID-19. TCRdb keeps only in-frame clones here, not all; method: immunoSEQ multiplex PCR. The sample yields about 220,000 clones, roughly 84% seen once. The sequenced sample was peripheral blood. Receptors were obtained from a woman aged 80 or over with acute or convalescent COVID-19.

J is TRBJ2-5 and V is TRBV7-8; TRBD1 aligns across 7 bases. Germline assignment: CDR1 SGHVS and CDR2 FQNEAQ. Trimming took 5 bases from V and 2 from J; bases not matched to a gene: 8. This CDR3 is 15 amino acids long. CDR3 amino acids: CASSSTTGQQETQYF. In DNA form, the CDR3 reads TGTGCCAGCAGCAGCACGACAGGGCAACAAGAGACCCAGTACTTC.

The rearrangement links TRBV6-5 to TRBJ2-1; 11 nucleotides match TRBD2. The germline CDR1 and CDR2 sequences are MNHEY and SVGAGI. This CDR3 region has 15 residues. The V and J ends lost 6 bases and 7 bases, in that order; junction bases with no gene match: 8. The chain's CDR3 is CASRYSGGVRNEQFF. DNA for the CDR3: TGTGCCAGCAGATATAGCGGGGGGGTGAGGAATGAGCAGTTCTTC.

The chain carries TRBV11-2 and TRBJ1-1; D unresolved. CDR3 size: 16 residues. Germline CDR1 and CDR2: SGHAT and FQNNGV. Trimming pared 2 bases from V and 5 bases from J, leaving 18 bases between. The DNA of the CDR3 is TGTGCCAGCAGCTTAAACGGGCGGGCCACGGGAACTGAAGCTTTCTTT. Its translation: CASSLNGRATGTEAFF.

The chain joins TRBV4-2 to TRBJ2-1; D is unresolved. V lost 1 base and J lost 3, with 7 bases in between. Germline V gene lookup returns CDR1 LGHNA and CDR2 YNFKEQ. This CDR3 contains 14 residues. CDR3 nucleotide sequence: TGTGCCAGCAGCCAAGTGGGCGACTACAATGAGCAGTTCTTC. Protein product: CASSQVGDYNEQFF.

The chain combines TRBV12-3 or TRBV12-4 with TRBJ1-2; D uncertain. The CDR3 runs 12 residues. Trimming cost V 1 base and J 7 bases, with 7 bases left between them. CDR3 protein: CASSLGGPGYTF. The CDR3, as DNA: TGTGCCAGCAGTTTAGGCGGTCCTGGCTACACCTTC.

V gene TRBV30 combines with J gene TRBJ1-1; D possibly corresponds to TRBD1 (5 bases). This CDR3 has 13 residues. CDR1 is GTSNPN, CDR2 SVGIG, per germline (reference sequence). V was cut by 3 bases and J by 0 bases, with 8 bases left in between. This CDR3 reads CAWRWGVNTEAFF. The CDR3, as DNA: TGTGCCTGGAGGTGGGGGGTGAACACTGAAGCTTTCTTT.

A note on this clone: Additional DNA sequences in this sample encode the identical CDR3. This rearrangement joins TRBV20-1 to TRBJ2-3, with no clear D. Germline V gene data show CDR1 as DFQATT and CDR2 as SNEGSKA (reference sequence). There are 11 residues in the CDR3. Trimming took 1 base from V and 5 from J, leaving 4 bases between them. The CDR3 loop is CSARALDTQYF. In DNA form, the CDR3 reads TGCAGTGCTAGAGCGTTAGATACGCAGTATTTT.

The chain employs TRBV6-5 and TRBJ2-3, with 7 bases fitting TRBD1. This CDR3 has 13 amino acids. V shed 4 bases, J shed 9 bases, and the junction held 7 bases outside the gene matches. Germline lookup yields CDR1 MNHEY and CDR2 SVGAGI. The CDR3 spells CASSSPTGDTQYF. In DNA, the CDR3 is TGTGCCAGCAGTTCTCCTACAGGGGACACGCAGTATTTT.

The gene calls are TRBV7-2 and TRBJ1-5; 7 bases are a match to TRBD1. V lost 6 bases, J lost 6 bases, and 5 bases stayed unmatched. The V gene's germline CDR1 is SGHTA and CDR2 FQGNSA. The CDR3 totals 13 residues. CDR3 nucleotides: TGTGCCAGCAGTTCGACAGGGATTCAGCCCCAGCATTTT. Protein sequence: CASSSTGIQPQHF.

The V gene is TRBV28, the J gene TRBJ2-1; perhaps TRBD1 as D (5 bases). Germline CDR1 MDHEN, CDR2 SYDVKM. This CDR3 contains 14 residues. V lost 6 bases to trimming and J lost 8 bases, with 17 bases between them. CDR3 sequence: CASSLNPSRDEQFF. The CDR3 DNA follows: TGTGCCAGCAGCCTTAATCCCTCCAGGGATGAGCAGTTCTTC.

This clone showed up just once. The V call is TRBV3-1 (or the pseudogene TRBV3-2), the J call TRBJ1-1, with D unclear. Germline CDR1 reads LGHDT; CDR2 reads YNNKEL (reference sequence). The ends were cut back, 1 base at V and 5 bases at J, with 8 bases in the middle. The CDR3 is made up of 13 amino acids. The CDR3 DNA reads TGTGCCAGCAGCCAAGTCCCCGAGACTGAAGCTTTCTTT. This translates into CASSQVPETEAFF.

The genes are TRBV7-9 and TRBJ1-2; unclear D gene. V lost 4 bases, J lost 9 bases, and 9 bases lay in between. This CDR3 contains 11 residues. The germline V gene encodes CDR1 SEHNR and CDR2 FQNEAQ (reference sequence). The CDR3 here is CASSYLTRYTF. The DNA for the CDR3 is TGTGCCAGCAGCTATCTTACACGCTACACCTTC. The full variable domain, its missing parts supplied by reference TRBV7-9 and TRBJ1-2, is DTGVSQNPRHKITKRGQNVTFRCDPISEHNRLYWYRQTLGQGPEFLTYFQNEAQLEKSRLLSDRFSAERPKGSFSTLEIQRTEQGDSAMYLCASSYLTRYTFGSGTRLTVV.

The rearrangement uses TRBV10-3 and TRBJ2-2; 7 bases fit TRBD1. Per germline, CDR1 ENHRY and CDR2 SYGVKD. The CDR3 contains 13 residues. Trimming at V came to 10 bases and at J to 7 bases, leaving 9 bases not matched to a gene. Written as DNA, the CDR3 is TGTGCCACTACTAGACAGGGTTTCGGGGAGCTGTTTTTT. Encoded protein: CATTRQGFGELFF.

The V gene is TRBV5-4, the J gene TRBJ1-3; perhaps TRBD1 as D (5 bases). The CDR3 length is 16 residues. CDR1 and CDR2 from the germline V gene are SGHNT and YYREEE (reference sequence). V was cut by 7 bases and J by 0 bases, with 17 bases left in between. Here the CDR3 reads CASGYGGRASGNTIYF. The CDR3 bases are TGTGCCAGCGGCTATGGCGGCAGGGCCTCTGGAAACACCATATATTTT.

J is TRBJ1-6 and V is TRBV2; perhaps TRBD1 as D (6 bases). Trimming left V 7 bases short and J 7 bases short, with 17 bases between. Germline CDR1 SNHLY, CDR2 FYNNEI. The CDR3 has 15 amino acids. The CDR3 nucleotides read TGTGCCAGCAACCGGGGCGGGGGGGCAAATTCACCCCTCCACTTT. Translating gives CASNRGGGANSPLHF. Looking up the rest from reference TRBV2 and TRBJ1-6 gives the full variable domain: EPEVTQTPSHQVTQMGQEVILRCVPISNHLYFYWYRQILGQKVEFLVSFYNNEISEKSEIFDDQFSVERPDGSNFTLKIRSTKLEDSAMYFCASNRGGGANSPLHFGNGTRLTVT.

V and J are TRBV11-1 and TRBJ2-7; a possible D gene is TRBD1 (6 bases). V lost 0 bases and J lost 2, with 17 bases in between. Germline CDR1 and CDR2: SGHAT and FQDESV (reference sequence). CDR3 length equals 17 residues. The CDR3 sequence is CASSLAHLTGRPYEQYF. The CDR3, as DNA: TGTGCCAGCAGCTTAGCGCACTTGACAGGCCGGCCCTACGAGCAGTACTTC.

The J gene is TRBJ1-6, the V gene TRBV7-9; D uncertain. The CDR3 is 16 amino acids. Trimming stripped 1 base from V and 6 bases from J, with 13 bases between. Looked up from germline, CDR1 is SEHNR and CDR2 is FQNEAQ (reference sequence). The CDR3 nucleotides read TGTGCCAGCAGCTTAGGCCCCCAAGCCCCTAATTCACCCCTCCACTTT. It codes for CASSLGPQAPNSPLHF.

This clone was seen just once. The V call is TRBV10-3, the J call TRBJ1-1, with a weak D call TRBD1 (6 bases). Germline V gives CDR1 ENHRY, CDR2 SYGVKD. The CDR3 covers 14 residues. Trimming shortened V by 6 bases and J by 0 bases, and 11 bases separated the two germline ends. DNA for the CDR3: TGTGCCATCAGGACCGGGACAATGAACACTGAAGCTTTCTTT. Translated, it gives CAIRTGTMNTEAFF.

The chain recombines TRBV5-1 with TRBJ2-7; possible D gene TRBD1, 6 bases. The CDR3 consists of 15 residues. Trimming pared 2 bases from V and 1 base from J, leaving 13 bases between. Germline values: CDR1 SGHRS, CDR2 YFSETQ. CDR3 in amino acids: CASSFGDTKSYEQYF. The CDR3 DNA sequence: TGCGCCAGCAGCTTCGGGGACACTAAATCCTACGAGCAGTACTTC. Full variable domain (missing parts from reference TRBV5-1 and TRBJ2-7): KAGVTQTPRYLIKTRGQQVTLSCSPISGHRSVSWYQQTPGQGLQFLFEYFSETQRNKGNFPGRFSGRQFSNSRSEMNVSTLELGDSALYLCASSFGDTKSYEQYFGPGTRLTVT.

V is TRBV7-2 and J is TRBJ2-5; D may be TRBD2 (5 bases). V was trimmed by 0 bases and J by 3 bases, leaving 11 bases between them. The CDR3 runs 15 residues. Germline CDR1 reads SGHTA; CDR2 reads FQGNSA. CDR3 sequence (DNA): TGTGCCAGCAGCTTAGCGGCAGCAGCGGAAGAGACCCAGTACTTC. This encodes CASSLAAAAEETQYF.

This rearrangement joins TRBV12-5 to TRBJ1-1; 8 nucleotides line up with TRBD1. The CDR3 has 15 amino acids. Germline assignment: CDR1 LGHNT and CDR2 FRNRAP. V shed 3 bases, J shed 0 bases, and the junction held 3 bases outside the gene matches. The CDR3 DNA reads TGTGCTAGTGGTTTAGGACAGGGATTGAACACTGAAGCTTTCTTT. Translated, it gives CASGLGQGLNTEAFF.

This clone appeared once. The chain couples TRBV5-1 to TRBJ1-2, with a weak D call TRBD1 (5 bases). CDR1 and CDR2 (germline): SGHRS, YFSETQ. This CDR3 has 13 residues. The V end was cut by 4 bases, the J end by 5 bases, with 12 bases between. Here the CDR3 DNA reads TGCGCCAGCAGCGCGAGGACATATTATGGCTACACCTTC. It codes for CASSARTYYGYTF.

The chain uses TRBV5-6 and TRBJ1-3, with 7 bases that match TRBD1. Per the germline V gene, CDR1 is SGHDT and CDR2 is YYEEEE. CDR3 length equals 14 residues. V dropped 4 bases and J dropped 3; count of bases not matched to a gene: 4. As DNA, the CDR3 is TGTGCCAGCAGCCGAGGGACAGATGGAAACACCATATATTTT. The encoded protein is CASSRGTDGNTIYF.

The chain has TRBV12-5 and TRBJ1-6, with D possibly matching TRBD1 (6 bases). This CDR3 region has 14 residues. The germline V and J ends were trimmed by 6 bases and 7 bases, with 13 bases remaining between them. CDR1 LGHNT and CDR2 FRNRAP come from the germline V gene. CDR3 residues: CASGGWGQNSPLHF. The DNA for the CDR3 is TGTGCTAGTGGGGGATGGGGGCAAAATTCACCCCTCCACTTT. Drawing the rest from reference TRBV12-5 and TRBJ1-6, the complete variable domain is DARVTQTPRHKVTEMGQEVTMRCQPILGHNTVFWYRQTMMQGLELLAYFRNRAPLDDSGMPKDRFSAEMPDATLATLKIQPSEPRDSAVYFCASGGWGQNSPLHFGNGTRLTVT.

J is TRBJ1-5 and V is TRBV5-1; 9 bases fit TRBD1. Losses at the gene ends were 4 bases for V and 4 bases for J; bases not matched to a gene: 6. In germline, CDR1 is SGHRS, CDR2 YFSETQ. There are 15 residues in the CDR3. The CDR3 loop is CASSLGTGLNQPQHF. For the CDR3, the DNA is TGCGCCAGCAGCCTAGGGACAGGGTTAAATCAGCCCCAGCATTTT.

The CDR3 loop is CASSLFPSTGNTIYF. CDR3 in DNA: TGCGCCAGCAGCTTGTTCCCCTCTACTGGAAACACCATATATTTT. This sequence joins TRBV5-1 and TRBJ1-3; D not certain. Per the germline V gene, CDR1 is SGHRS and CDR2 is YFSETQ. V gave up 1 base and J gave up 2 bases, with 10 bases separating them. The CDR3 consists of 15 residues.

The chain joins TRBV6-1 to TRBJ2-3, with 7 bases identical to TRBD2. V gave up 3 bases and J gave up 5 bases; unmatched junction bases: 8. This CDR3 comprises 15 residues. CDR1 and CDR2 (germline): MNHNS, SASEGT. CDR3 DNA: TGTGCCAGCAGTGAGTTGAACGGGGGGATAGATACGCAGTATTTT. Its translation: CASSELNGGIDTQYF.

The rearrangement links TRBV7-9 to TRBJ1-6; D is possibly TRBD1 (6 bases). Germline-derived CDR1 and CDR2 are SEHNR and FQNEAQ (reference sequence). This CDR3 contains 13 residues. V was cut by 6 bases and J by 8 bases, with 11 bases left in between. CDR3 in amino acids: CASRRGGDSPLHF. The CDR3 nucleotides are TGTGCCAGCAGGAGGGGGGGGGATTCACCCCTCCACTTT.

The CDR3 sequence is CASSLVTGEKGTEAFF. CDR3 bases: TGTGCCAGCAGCTTGGTAACAGGGGAAAAAGGGACTGAAGCTTTCTTT. The chain is built from TRBV5-5 and TRBJ1-1; 7 bases fit TRBD1. The V segment lost 0 bases and the J segment 5 bases; nucleotides outside the gene matches: 10. CDR3 length: 16 residues. Germline-derived CDR1 and CDR2 are SGHKS and YYEKEE (reference sequence).

The chain has TRBV3-1 (or the pseudogene TRBV3-2) and TRBJ1-6, with 8 bases lining up with TRBD1. This CDR3 spans 16 amino acids. Per the germline V gene, CDR1 is LGHDT and CDR2 is YNNKEL (reference sequence). V shed 3 bases and J 10 bases; nucleotides not matched to a gene: 11. DNA of the CDR3: TGTGCCAGCAGCCAGTGGACAGGGTCTCTTCAGTCACCCCTCCACTTT. Translating gives CASSQWTGSLQSPLHF.